Described below is a single TCR beta chain sequence and its context. Its antigen is not identified. The gene names given are mouse names. The observed sequence ends 1 residue before the CDR3 terminus, with the missing tail filled in from the germline J gene. Between the trimmed V and J ends, which lost 3 bases and 1 base, there was a span of 1 base. This CDR3 comprises 12 residues. The germline CDR1 and CDR2 sequences are KGHPV and FQNQEV (reference sequence). The entry originates in a study of tissue T cells after allogeneic stem cell transplantation. Repertoires were generated with immunoSEQ multiplex PCR, while TCRdb's copy carries only in-frame clones and drops some. The sample lists approximately 7,000 clones; approximately 52% were seen once. Whole-study results and caveats: Tissue-detected TCR repertoire was only partly captured by blood and spleen T cells. TCR repertoires tracked anatomic similarity, regardless of disease or transplant status. Motif-based clustering found tissue-specific repertoire signatures shared across patients, though few clones were shared.

Stated time point: mouse harvest day 7 after allogeneic transplant. Tail vein injection delivered 10^7 T-cell-depleted bone marrow cells and 10^6 splenic CD5+ T cells. The sample taken for sequencing was gut tissue. The TCR sequence derives from a female BALB/c mouse given C57BL/6 T cells with graft-versus-host disease after an allogeneic hematopoietic cell transplant. This chain connects TRBV26 to TRBJ1-3; no clear D. The CDR3: CASSLSGNTLYF. Partial CDR3 DNA: TGTGCCAGCAGTCTATCTGGAAATACGCTCTAT.